This T cell receptor (beta chain) derives from a study of human T cells and chemical hapten exposure (dated by TCRdb to about 2021). Broadly, across the study: Libraries were pooled for sequencing, and per-sample TCR yields varied mainly because of small differences in library volumes within the pool. This study followed changes in the peripheral blood TCR repertoire in vivo during primary and secondary sensitization of alopecia patients to the hapten diphenylcyclopropenone (DPC).

Reading the germline V gene gives CDR1 MGHRA and CDR2 YSYEKL. Spanning cysteine to phenylalanine, the CDR3 consists of 16 amino acids. Only the CDR3 region is kept as DNA, spanning 48 bases read in frame from base 1. The trim is 0 bases for V and 3 bases for J, with a gap of 15 bases between the germline ends. General study outcomes and caveats: No change with DPC sensitization was found in the number of TCRs above 1 in 1000 frequency, and no evidence of global repertoire structure alterations was found. Repeated subsampling changed both the strength of the expansion versus patch-test correlation and the threshold at which the correlation became significant.

Total RNA was extracted from unfractionated whole blood collected in Tempus Blood RNA tubes. As TCR sequencing controls, five healthy volunteers were used, with blood taken at day 0, 2 weeks and 6 weeks. This clonotype was detected many times. Its binding antigen is unknown. The record has no base qualities; no much larger clone is one base away. Library preparation attached unique molecular identifiers to individual cDNA molecules for quantitative, reproducible TCR counting. Both TCR alpha and TCR beta chains were sequenced from each blood RNA sample. Per the authors' processing: Samples had a median of roughly 91,000 TCRs, with a range from roughly 23,224 to 750,000. The Decombinator software suite was used to annotate V, J and CDR3 in the TCR reads. For the PS versus PT1 abundance plots, all samples were subsampled to the same number of TCRs (28,000). Expanded TCRs were defined as absent before sensitization and observed at least eight times at the 2-week time point. TCRdb reworked the public reads: Q25 trimming with fastp, MiXCR clone assembly, productive beta chains retained. Every entry covers one CDR3 protein and lists the most common genes and DNA from its rows. TCRdb assigned the V and J calls; the authors' analysis was not used. In all, the sample holds about 120,000 distinct CDR3 sequences, and less than 10% of those were seen once. The ten biggest clones cover around 1.4% of the sample.

Material: whole blood. The TCR was taken from a human donor in good health. Some clones in this sample may be carry-over from other donors' samples. Donor details come from another sample of the same person, matched by shared clones. The V gene is TRBV4-1 and the J gene is TRBJ2-7, and perhaps TRBD2 as D gene, on 6 matching bases. The DNA sequence reads TGCGCCAGCAGCCAAGATGTAGGGGAGGATTACTACGAGCAGTACTTC. It codes for CASSQDVGEDYYEQYF.